The next 18 T cell receptor beta chains were all read from a single sample in a study of cytomegalovirus exposure and HLA in healthy donors. Vbeta (60) and Jbeta (13) primers were used in the PCR. Data came from immunoSEQ multiplex PCR; TCRdb stores just in-frame clones and leaves some out. Here the sample spans under 200,000 clones, around 80% being singletons. Material for sequencing was PBMCs. The source is a girl under 18 in good health and CMV-seropositive.

The chain carries TRBV29-1 and TRBJ2-1; D remains ambiguous. The CDR3 totals 10 residues. The V end lost 2 bases, the J end lost 15 bases, and 11 bases lay between the germline ends. The germline CDR1 and CDR2 sequences are SQVTM and ANQGSEA. CDR3 amino acids: CSVEILVSFF. In nucleotides, the CDR3 is TGCAGCGTTGAAATCCTAGTCTCGTTCTTC.

The CDR3 is CATSPRTGSVETQYF. The CDR3 DNA reads as TGTGCCACCAGCCCCCGGACAGGGTCTGTTGAGACCCAGTACTTC. The chain has TRBV15 and TRBJ2-5; 8 positions agree with TRBD1. Germline trimming cut 5 bases from V and 5 bases from J; bases unmatched to any gene: 10. This CDR3 region has 15 residues. Germline V gene lookup returns CDR1 LNHNV and CDR2 YYDKDF (reference sequence).

CDR3 coding DNA: TGCAGCTCGGCGGGCACAGATACGCAGTATTTT. This gives the protein CSSAGTDTQYF. The rearrangement joins TRBV20-1 to TRBJ2-3; no firm D call. The germline V gene has CDR1 DFQATT and CDR2 SNEGSKA (reference sequence). This CDR3 is built from 11 residues.

The V gene is TRBV10-3, the J gene TRBJ2-3; D is ambiguous. V shed 0 bases and J shed 0 bases, with 4 bases lying between them. CDR3 length equals 14 residues. Per germline, CDR1 ENHRY and CDR2 SYGVKD. CDR3 sequence (DNA): TGTGCCATCAGTGAGTCCCTTAGCACAGATACGCAGTATTTT. Amino acids: CAISESLSTDTQYF.

The chain uses TRBV4-1 and TRBJ1-1; D gene ambiguous. The germline V and J ends were trimmed by 4 bases and 2 bases, with 14 bases remaining between them. Germline CDR1 reads MGHRA; CDR2 reads YSYEKL. The length of the CDR3 is 15 residues. Here the CDR3 DNA reads TGCGCCAGCAGCCCCTATTACGCTGTCAACACTGAAGCTTTCTTT. This codes for CASSPYYAVNTEAFF.

The chain recombines TRBV5-1 with TRBJ2-1; perhaps TRBD2 as D (5 bases). This CDR3 has 13 amino acids. Trimming removed 3 bases from V and 2 bases from J, with 6 bases in between. Germline values: CDR1 SGHRS, CDR2 YFSETQ. In nucleotides, the CDR3 is TGCGCCAGCAGCTCGGGGACCTACAATGAGCAGTTCTTC. Its translation: CASSSGTYNEQFF.

The chain couples TRBV7-6 to TRBJ2-3; 16 bases are shared with TRBD2. Germline CDR1 SGHVS, CDR2 FNYEAQ. This CDR3 has 16 residues. V lost 5 bases, J lost 5 bases, and 4 bases stayed unmatched. The chain's CDR3 is CASSPGTSGRVDTQYF. Here the CDR3 DNA reads TGTGCCAGCAGCCCGGGGACTAGCGGGAGGGTAGATACGCAGTATTTT.

This chain uses TRBV7-8 with TRBJ2-7; 7 bases agree with TRBD2. Germline CDR1 reads SGHVS; CDR2 reads FQNEAQ. V was clipped by 5 bases and J by 5 bases; unmatched bases: 3. CDR3 size: 12 residues. CDR3 in amino acids: CASSLGGDEQYF. CDR3 bases: TGTGCCAGCAGCCTGGGAGGGGACGAGCAGTACTTC.

The V and J genes are TRBV2 and TRBJ1-1; TRBD1 agrees at 9 bases. The trim removed 7 bases at V and 6 bases at J, leaving 9 bases unmatched. The CDR3 totals 14 residues. In germline, CDR1 is SNHLY, CDR2 FYNNEI. CDR3 sequence (DNA): TGTGCCAGCACCCCCGGGACAGGGACTGCTGAAGCTTTCTTT. It encodes CASTPGTGTAEAFF.

The chain employs TRBV29-1 and TRBJ2-2, with 7 bases fitting TRBD2. CDR1 and CDR2 from the germline V gene are SQVTM and ANQGSEA. J gave up 4 bases and V 3 bases, and 2 bases lay outside the gene matches. This CDR3 comprises 13 residues. CDR3 amino acids: CSVDPSGTGELFF. The CDR3 nucleotides read TGCAGCGTTGATCCTAGCGGCACCGGGGAGCTGTTTTTT.

The chain recombines TRBV5-1 with TRBJ2-4, with TRBD2 matching 15 bases. This CDR3 is 18 amino acids long. Germline CDR1 and CDR2: SGHRS and YFSETQ. The junction had 5 bases not matched to a gene; V was cut back by 3 bases and J by 1 base. CDR3: CASSWTSGRAWAKNIQYF. The CDR3 nucleotides read TGCGCCAGCAGCTGGACTAGCGGGAGGGCCTGGGCCAAAAACATTCAGTACTTC. Complete variable domain (other parts from reference TRBV5-1 and TRBJ2-4): KAGVTQTPRYLIKTRGQQVTLSCSPISGHRSVSWYQQTPGQGLQFLFEYFSETQRNKGNFPGRFSGRQFSNSRSEMNVSTLELGDSALYLCASSWTSGRAWAKNIQYFGAGTRLSVL.

The rearrangement links TRBV19 to TRBJ2-5; possibly TRBD1 for D (6 bases). V was pared by 3 bases and J by 6 bases, with 11 bases between. The CDR3 has 13 residues. Germline CDR1 LNHDA, CDR2 SQIVND (reference sequence). The CDR3 sequence: CASSIQGKKTQYF. In DNA form, the CDR3 reads TGTGCCAGTAGTATCCAGGGGAAAAAGACCCAGTACTTC.

This clone has just a few counts. The V gene is TRBV6-5, the J gene TRBJ1-5; D ambiguous. Trimming pared 5 bases from V and 6 bases from J, leaving 8 bases between. The length of the CDR3 is 12 residues. From germline, CDR1 is MNHEY and CDR2 SVGAGI. The CDR3 DNA sequence: TGTGCCAGCAGTCGTCCGGGTCAGCCCCAGCATTTT. As protein: CASSRPGQPQHF.

This clone was counted a single time. The chain carries TRBV20-1 and TRBJ2-7; D is uncertain. The V end was cut by 5 bases, the J end by 9 bases, with 14 bases between. Germline lookup yields CDR1 DFQATT and CDR2 SNEGSKA (reference sequence). CDR3 size: 11 residues. The CDR3 DNA follows: TGCAGTGCTCGGCGACTGACCGGGCAGTACTTC. This encodes CSARRLTGQYF.

This chain uses TRBV5-8 with TRBJ2-5; 9 nucleotides line up with TRBD1. The germline V gene encodes CDR1 SGHTS and CDR2 YDEGEE. The V segment lost 4 bases and the J segment 3 bases; nucleotides outside the gene matches: 7. The CDR3 runs to 15 residues. This chain's CDR3 is CASSRRGTGKETQYF. The DNA for the CDR3 is TGTGCCAGCAGCCGCCGCGGGACAGGGAAAGAGACCCAGTACTTC. Full variable domain (outside the CDR3, taken from reference TRBV5-8 and TRBJ2-5): EAGVTQSPTHLIKTRGQQATLRCSPISGHTSVYWYQQALGLGLQFLLWYDEGEERNRGNFPPRFSGRQFPNYSSELNVNALELEDSALYLCASSRRGTGKETQYFGPGTRLLVL.

V usage is TRBV29-1 and J usage is TRBJ1-1; the match to TRBD1 covers 8 bases. The germline V gene has CDR1 SQVTM and CDR2 ANQGSEA. The CDR3 extends over 13 amino acids. The trim removed 4 bases at V and 5 bases at J, leaving 6 bases unmatched. DNA of the CDR3: TGCAGCGTTGGGGGGCAGGGGGCAACTGAAGCTTTCTTT. This sequence encodes CSVGGQGATEAFF.

The rearrangement uses TRBV14 and TRBJ2-1; D perhaps matches TRBD2 (6 bases). The CDR3 covers 16 residues. Germline CDR1 reads SGHDN; CDR2 reads FVKESK. V gave up 4 bases and J gave up 1 base, with 14 bases separating them. The CDR3 nucleotides read TGTGCCAGCAGCCGAACGGGGGTAGCTTCCTACAATGAGCAGTTCTTC. Residues: CASSRTGVASYNEQFF. The variable domain in full, completed from reference TRBV14 and TRBJ2-1, reads EAGVTQFPSHSVIEKGQTVTLRCDPISGHDNLYWYRRVMGKEIKFLLHFVKESKQDESGMPNNRFLAERTGGTYSTLKVQPAELEDSGVYFCASSRTGVASYNEQFFGPGTRLTVL.

This chain links TRBV7-2 with TRBJ2-5, with D perhaps matching TRBD1 (5 bases). CDR1 and CDR2 from the germline V gene are SGHTA and FQGNSA. This CDR3 region has 13 residues. Trimming stripped 1 base from V and 9 bases from J, with 12 bases between. CDR3 bases: TGTGCCAGCAGCTTAGGGACATTTGTGGCCCAGTACTTC. It translates to CASSLGTFVAQYF.